This is a list of T cell receptor beta chains from one sample in a study of T-cell memory formation after mild COVID-19. TCRdb reanalysed the 5' RACE reads using MiXCR and keeps one entry per CDR3 protein. The data hold about 560,000 distinct CDR3 sequences, with approximately 15% observed a single time. What was sequenced was PBMCs or a T cell subset sorted from them (not recorded which). The receptors here all came from an adult woman who had mild COVID-19 (a few samples of this study predate the infection). Cell type and time point are not known. The CDR3 runs from the conserved cysteine through the conserved F or W. A D gene is named only where the DNA matches it firmly. Where a row states a size, it is once, few, many or the class of an expanded clone; other rows omit it.

clone size	D gene	J gene	V gene	CDR3 DNA	CDR3 protein
few	.	TRBJ2-3	TRBV6-6	TGTGCCAGCAGTTACAGCCCTCCCCGATACACAGATACGCAGTATTTT	CASSYSPPRYTDTQYF
once	.	TRBJ2-3	TRBV7-9	TGTGCCAGCAGCTTAGGCGTTACGGGGGGCGCCGAGTATTTT	CASSLGVTGGAEYF
few	TRBD2	TRBJ2-3	TRBV19	TGTGCCAGTAGCCCCGGACTAGCGGGAGGCAAAGGGGGCACAGATACGCAGTATTTT	CASSPGLAGGKGGTDTQYF
few	.	TRBJ2-1	TRBV7-9	TGTGCCAGCAGCAAAGCTCCCCCAATCGTACGGAATGAGCAGTTCTTC	CASSKAPPIVRNEQFF
many	.	TRBJ2-7	TRBV2	TGTGCCAGCAGTCCACTGCACGAGCAGTACTTC	CASSPLHEQYF
.	.	TRBJ2-4	TRBV29-1	TGCAGCGGGCAAGCCAAAAACATTCAGTACTTC	CSGQAKNIQYF
.	TRBD1	TRBJ2-1	TRBV5-1	TGCGCCAGCAGCTTGGGACTGGGACAGGGGGCTAATGAGCAGTTCTTC	CASSLGLGQGANEQFF
few	.	TRBJ2-1	TRBV2	TGTGCCAGCATCCCGATGGTCTTCGGCAATGAGCAGTTCTTC	CASIPMVFGNEQFF
many	.	TRBJ1-3	TRBV6-5	TGTGCCAGCAGTTACGGGGGTATCTCTGGAAACACCATATATTTT	CASSYGGISGNTIYF
.	.	TRBJ2-5	TRBV11-3	TGTGCCAGCAGCTCTAATGTGGAGACCCAGTACTTC	CASSSNVETQYF
many	TRBD2	TRBJ2-1	TRBV29-1	TGCAGCGTTGGGAATCTGCGGGGGGGCAACAATGAGCAGTTCTTC	CSVGNLRGGNNEQFF
.	.	TRBJ1-6	TRBV15	TGTGCCGCCGGGGCAGGAGTTAATTCACCCCTCCACTTT	CAAGAGVNSPLHF
.	TRBD2	TRBJ2-3	TRBV15	TGTGCCACCAGCAGAGGGACCGGGACTAGTTTCGCAGATACGCAGTATTTT	CATSRGTGTSFADTQYF
.	.	TRBJ2-1	TRBV7-2	TGTGCCAGCAGCTTGGGTGGGCCCCATAAGGATGAGCAGTTCTTC	CASSLGGPHKDEQFF
.	.	TRBJ1-2	TRBV5-5	TGTGCCAGCAGAACCTCACAGGGCCCTTATGGCTACACCTTC	CASRTSQGPYGYTF
few	.	TRBJ2-3	TRBV12-3/TRBV12-4	TGTGCCAGCAGGGGGGCCGGGGCAGATACGCAGTATTTT	CASRGAGADTQYF
many	TRBD2	TRBJ2-3	TRBV2	TGTGCCAGCAGGCCGGGACTAGCGGGAGGTGGAGATACGCAGTATTTT	CASRPGLAGGGDTQYF